The rows below give T cell receptor beta chains drawn from one sample of a study of blood T cell repertoires in COVID-19. TCRdb's copy holds only in-frame clones and misses some; the assay was immunoSEQ multiplex PCR. In the table there are 150,000 to 200,000 clones, 80% to 90% of which are singletons. Sample: peripheral blood. The receptors come from a middle-aged man with active or convalescent COVID-19. The CDR3 runs from the conserved cysteine through the conserved F or W. Fields, in order: J gene, D gene, V gene, clone size, CDR3 DNA, CDR3 protein. The D gene is left open where the match is weak. A clone size is listed for some rows: how often the clone was seen (once, few, many), or a class if it is expanded.

TRBJ1-1	.	TRBV28	.	TGTGCCAGCAGTCCCGGGAGCTTTCTCACTGAAGCTTTCTTT	CASSPGSFLTEAFF
TRBJ2-3	.	TRBV6-2/TRBV6-3	.	TGTGCCAGCAGTTACTCCTATACGCAGTATTTT	CASSYSYTQYF
TRBJ2-5	TRBD1	TRBV6-2/TRBV6-3	.	TGTGCCAGCAGTCGGACAGGGGCCCTCCAAGAGACCCAGTACTTC	CASSRTGALQETQYF
TRBJ1-1	TRBD1	TRBV30	few	TGTGCCTGGAGTGTATACTCGGGACAGGCAGAAACTTGGTGGACTGAAGCTTTCTTT	CAWSVYSGQAETWWTEAFF
TRBJ1-4	.	TRBV12-3/TRBV12-4	.	TGTGCCAGCGCGGAAGGGGTTGGCGAAAAACTGTTTTTT	CASAEGVGEKLFF
TRBJ1-1	.	TRBV24-1	.	TGTGCCACCAGTGATTTCGGTACTAGGGCTTTCTTT	CATSDFGTRAFF
TRBJ2-1	.	TRBV9	.	TGTGCCAGCAGCGATGCGGGAAGGTCCTACAATGAGCAGTTCTTC	CASSDAGRSYNEQFF
TRBJ1-1	.	TRBV13	.	TGTGCCAGCAGCGTCCCGGGAAACACTGAAGCTTTCTTT	CASSVPGNTEAFF
TRBJ1-4	.	TRBV6-5	.	TGTGCCAGCAGTAACCCAGGGGTTCGTGATGAAAAACTGTTTTTT	CASSNPGVRDEKLFF
TRBJ1-1	.	TRBV28	.	TGTGCCAGCACCGAACAGGACACTGAAGCTTTCTTT	CASTEQDTEAFF
TRBJ1-5	TRBD1	TRBV30	few	TGTGCCTGGAGTCAAGCACAGGGGGAGAATAGCAATCAGCCCCAGCATTTT	CAWSQAQGENSNQPQHF
TRBJ2-3	.	TRBV4-3	.	TGCGCCAGCAGCCAAGATTCGAGGGGGCTAGCGGGAGATACGCAGTATTTT	CASSQDSRGLAGDTQYF
TRBJ1-2	.	TRBV12-3/TRBV12-4	.	TGTGCCAGCAAGAGGGGGGGCTATGGCTACACCTTC	CASKRGGYGYTF
TRBJ2-3	.	TRBV27	.	TGTGCCAGCAAGTTTGTGGGAGCAGATACGCAGTATTTT	CASKFVGADTQYF
TRBJ1-1	.	TRBV3-1/TRBV3-2	once	TGTGCCAGCAGCCAAGGACAGGAAAACACTGAAGCTTTCTTT	CASSQGQENTEAFF
TRBJ2-1	.	TRBV19	few	TGTGCCAGTACCGCGGCGGGGAAAGGTGAGCAGTTCTTC	CASTAAGKGEQFF
TRBJ1-2	TRBD1	TRBV30	.	TGTGCCTGGAGTAAAGGACAGGGGGCTTTAGAGGGCTACACCTTC	CAWSKGQGALEGYTF
TRBJ2-1	.	TRBV24-1	once	TGTGCCACCAGTGACAACCTAGCGACCGCCTACAATGAGCAGTTCTTC	CATSDNLATAYNEQFF
TRBJ1-3	.	TRBV5-1	few	TGCGCCAGGGGCGGGGCCAGCTCTGGAAACACCATATATTTT	CARGGASSGNTIYF
TRBJ2-1	.	TRBV5-4	.	TGTGCCAGCAGCTCAGGGGCCTTAGAGCAGTTCTTC	CASSSGALEQFF
TRBJ1-6	.	TRBV2	.	TGTGCCAGCAGTGAAGACGGGAGAGTGAATAATTCACCCCTCCACTTT	CASSEDGRVNNSPLHF
TRBJ1-1	TRBD1	TRBV30	.	TGTGCCTGGTCCAGGGGGAGCACTGAAGCTTTCTTT	CAWSRGSTEAFF
TRBJ1-1	TRBD1	TRBV6-4	.	TGTGCCAGCAGTGAGGGGACAGGGGGGGTCACTGAAGCTTTCTTT	CASSEGTGGVTEAFF
TRBJ2-3	.	TRBV11-2	.	TGTGCCAGCAGGTTAATCGGGGAACCAGATACGCAGTATTTT	CASRLIGEPDTQYF
TRBJ1-1	.	TRBV9	.	TGTGCCAGCAGCGTAGTGGGGGCGGTGAACACTGAAGCTTTCTTT	CASSVVGAVNTEAFF
TRBJ2-5	TRBD1	TRBV29-1	.	TGCAGCGCCGGGACAGGCCAAGAGACCCAGTACTTC	CSAGTGQETQYF
TRBJ1-2	.	TRBV12-3/TRBV12-4	.	TGTGCCAGCAGCCCCGCATGGGCCTATGGCTACACCTTC	CASSPAWAYGYTF
TRBJ1-1	.	TRBV18	.	TGTGCCAGCTCACCACCCGACAGTCCCAACACTGAAGCTTTCTTT	CASSPPDSPNTEAFF
TRBJ1-1	.	TRBV24-1	.	TGTGCCACCAGTGATGCAGGGGAGACTGAAGCTTTCTTT	CATSDAGETEAFF
TRBJ2-1	TRBD1	TRBV5-1	.	TGCGCCAGCAGCTCCGACTTCCCAGGGGGCGAGCAGTTCTTC	CASSSDFPGGEQFF